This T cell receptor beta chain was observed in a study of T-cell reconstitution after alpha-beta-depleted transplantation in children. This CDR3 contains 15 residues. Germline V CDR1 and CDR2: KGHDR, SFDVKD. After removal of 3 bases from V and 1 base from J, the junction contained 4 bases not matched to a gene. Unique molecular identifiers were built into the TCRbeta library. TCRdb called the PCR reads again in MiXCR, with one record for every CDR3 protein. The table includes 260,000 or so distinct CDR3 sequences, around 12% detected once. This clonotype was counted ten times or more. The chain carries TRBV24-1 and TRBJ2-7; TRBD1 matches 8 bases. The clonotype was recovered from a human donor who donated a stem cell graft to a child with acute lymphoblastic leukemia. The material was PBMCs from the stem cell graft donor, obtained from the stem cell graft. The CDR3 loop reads CATSDGQGTSYEQYF. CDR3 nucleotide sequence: TGTGCCACCAGTGATGGACAGGGTACATCCTACGAGCAGTACTTC.